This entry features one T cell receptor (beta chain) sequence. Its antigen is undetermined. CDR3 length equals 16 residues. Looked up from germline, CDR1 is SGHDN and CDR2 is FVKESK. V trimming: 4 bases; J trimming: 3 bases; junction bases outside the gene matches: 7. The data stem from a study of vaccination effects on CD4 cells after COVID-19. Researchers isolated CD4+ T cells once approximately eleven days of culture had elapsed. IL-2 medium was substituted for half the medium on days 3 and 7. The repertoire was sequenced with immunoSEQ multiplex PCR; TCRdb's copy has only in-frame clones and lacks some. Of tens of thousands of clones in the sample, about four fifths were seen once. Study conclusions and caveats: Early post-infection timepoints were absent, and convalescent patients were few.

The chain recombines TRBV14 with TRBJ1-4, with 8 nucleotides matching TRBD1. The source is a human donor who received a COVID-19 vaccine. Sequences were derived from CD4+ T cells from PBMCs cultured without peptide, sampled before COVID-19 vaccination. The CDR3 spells CASSPLDRAPNEKLFF. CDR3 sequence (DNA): TGTGCCAGCAGCCCCTTGGACAGGGCCCCTAATGAAAAACTGTTTTTT. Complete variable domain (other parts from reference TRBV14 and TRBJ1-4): EAGVTQFPSHSVIEKGQTVTLRCDPISGHDNLYWYRRVMGKEIKFLLHFVKESKQDESGMPNNRFLAERTGGTYSTLKVQPAELEDSGVYFCASSPLDRAPNEKLFFGSGTQLSVL.